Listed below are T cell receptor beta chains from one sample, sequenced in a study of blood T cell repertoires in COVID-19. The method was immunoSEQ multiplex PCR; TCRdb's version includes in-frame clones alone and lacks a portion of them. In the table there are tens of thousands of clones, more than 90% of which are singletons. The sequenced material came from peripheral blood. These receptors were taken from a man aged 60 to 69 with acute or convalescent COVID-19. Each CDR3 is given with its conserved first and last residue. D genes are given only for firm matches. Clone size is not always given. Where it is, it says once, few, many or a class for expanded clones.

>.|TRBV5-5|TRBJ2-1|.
TGTGCCAGCAGCTTGTTACTTTCCTACAATGAGCAGTTCTTC
CASSLLLSYNEQFF
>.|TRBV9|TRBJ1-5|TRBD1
TGTGCCAGCAGCAGGACAGGGGGCAATCAGCCCCAGCATTTT
CASSRTGGNQPQHF
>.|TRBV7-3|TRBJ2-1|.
TGTGCCAGCAGCTTAACGTCCGGGAACAATGAGCAGTTCTTC
CASSLTSGNNEQFF
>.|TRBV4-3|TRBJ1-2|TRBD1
TGCGCCAGCAGCCAAGAAACAGGGGCCCTCTACACCTTC
CASSQETGALYTF
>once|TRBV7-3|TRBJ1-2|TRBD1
TGTGCCAGCAGCTTAACGGGGGCCGGGACAGGGCAAGGCTATGGCTACACCTTC
CASSLTGAGTGQGYGYTF
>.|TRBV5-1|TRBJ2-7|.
TGCGCCAGCAGCTTTGAGGGCGGGAATTACGAGCAGTACTTC
CASSFEGGNYEQYF
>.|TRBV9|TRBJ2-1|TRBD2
TGTGCCAGCAGCGTGATAGCGGGAGTTAGGGATGAGCAGTTCTTC
CASSVIAGVRDEQFF
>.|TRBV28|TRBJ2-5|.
TGTGCCAGCAGTTTAAACAGCCAAGAGACCCAGTACTTC
CASSLNSQETQYF
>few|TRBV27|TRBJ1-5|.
TGTGCCAGCAGTCAGGACAGTAGCAATCAGCCCCAGCATTTT
CASSQDSSNQPQHF
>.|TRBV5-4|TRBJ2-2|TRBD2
TGTGCCAGCAGCCGCGGGGGAACCGGATCGAACACCGGGGAGCTGTTTTTT
CASSRGGTGSNTGELFF
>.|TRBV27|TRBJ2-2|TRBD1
TGTGCCAGCCAGACAGGGGGATACACCGGGGAGCTGTTTTTT
CASQTGGYTGELFF
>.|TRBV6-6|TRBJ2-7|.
TGTGCCAGCAGTTACTCGATCCGGGGGATCTACGAGCAGTACTTC
CASSYSIRGIYEQYF
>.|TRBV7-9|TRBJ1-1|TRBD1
TGTGCCAGCAGCCCCGGGACAGGGGGCGAAGCTTTCTTT
CASSPGTGGEAFF
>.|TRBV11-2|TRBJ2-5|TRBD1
TGTGCCAGCAGCTTAAGACAGGGGGGGCTAGAAGAGACCCAGTACTTC
CASSLRQGGLEETQYF
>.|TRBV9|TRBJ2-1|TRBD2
TGTGCCAGCAGCGTAGTAGCGGGAGGACACAATGAGCAGTTCTTC
CASSVVAGGHNEQFF
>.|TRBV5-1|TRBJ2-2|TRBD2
TGCGCCAGCAGCTTGAGGGGACTAGCGGGGAAGACCGGGGAGCTGTTTTTT
CASSLRGLAGKTGELFF
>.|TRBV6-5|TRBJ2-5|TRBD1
TGTGCCAGCAGCTCCGGACAGGGAGGGACCCAGTACTTC
CASSSGQGGTQYF
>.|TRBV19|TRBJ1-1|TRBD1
TGTGCCAGTAGTATTACAGGGGAGAGCACTGAAGCTTTCTTT
CASSITGESTEAFF
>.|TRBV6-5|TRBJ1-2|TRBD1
TGTGCCAGCAGTACGGGGACAGGCGGCTATGGCTACACCTTC
CASSTGTGGYGYTF
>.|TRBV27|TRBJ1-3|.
TGTGCCAGCAGGCGGGCGGGAGAGCCCTCTGGAAACACCATATATTTT
CASRRAGEPSGNTIYF
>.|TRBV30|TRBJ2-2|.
TGTGCCTGGAACGTAGCGGCCTCGATCGCCGGGGAGCTGTTTTTT
CAWNVAASIAGELFF
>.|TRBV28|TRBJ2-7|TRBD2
TGTGCCAGCACCGTAGCGGGAGGGCCGTACGAGCAGTACTTC
CASTVAGGPYEQYF
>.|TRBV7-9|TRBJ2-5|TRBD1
TGTGCCAGCAGCTCGACAGGGCCACGGGAGACCCAGTACTTC
CASSSTGPRETQYF
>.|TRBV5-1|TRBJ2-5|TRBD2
TGCGCCAGCAGCCCGGGACTACCGAGGGAGACCCAGTACTTC
CASSPGLPRETQYF
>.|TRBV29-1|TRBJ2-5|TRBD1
TGCAGCGGGGAGGGTGGTGGACAGGGGTTACAAGACTGGACCCAGTACTTC
CSGEGGGQGLQDWTQYF
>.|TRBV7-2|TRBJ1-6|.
TGTGCCAGCAGCTTGCGGGCAGGGGAATATTCACCCCTCCACTTT
CASSLRAGEYSPLHF
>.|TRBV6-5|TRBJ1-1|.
TGTGCCAGCAACTTACAGGGCTCGGTCACTGAAGCTTTCTTT
CASNLQGSVTEAFF
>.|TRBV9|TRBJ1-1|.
TGTGCCAGCAGACGGGACAAAAACACTGAAGCTTTCTTT
CASRRDKNTEAFF
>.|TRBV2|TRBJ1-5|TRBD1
TGTGCCAGTTCGGGACAGCTAAATCAGCCCCAGCATTTT
CASSGQLNQPQHF
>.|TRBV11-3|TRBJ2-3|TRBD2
TGTGCCAGCAGCCCGGGACTAGCGGGGAACACAGATACGCAGTATTTT
CASSPGLAGNTDTQYF
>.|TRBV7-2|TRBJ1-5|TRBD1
TGTGCCAGCAGCTTCGAATCCGGGACAGGGGGCCGACAGCCCCAGCATTTT
CASSFESGTGGRQPQHF
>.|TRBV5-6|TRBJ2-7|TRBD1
TGTGCCAGCAGCTTGATGGACAGGCCGGGCATCGAGCAGTACTTC
CASSLMDRPGIEQYF
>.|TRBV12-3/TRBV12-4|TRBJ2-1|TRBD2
TGTGCCAGCCAGCGGGGCGGCGACAATGAGCAGTTCTTC
CASQRGGDNEQFF
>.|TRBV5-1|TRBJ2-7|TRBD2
TGCGCCAGCAGCTTGGAGGGGGGACTAGGGGCCTACGAGCAGTACTTC
CASSLEGGLGAYEQYF
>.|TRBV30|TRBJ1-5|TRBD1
TGTGCCTGGGGGGACAGGGGTGTTAGTCAGCCCCAGCATTTT
CAWGDRGVSQPQHF
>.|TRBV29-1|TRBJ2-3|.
TGCAGCGTTGAGGGTTATGTGCAACAGCCAGATACGCAGTATTTT
CSVEGYVQQPDTQYF
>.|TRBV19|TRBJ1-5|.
TGTGCCACCTCGGCGGGATTGCGCAATCAGCCCCAGCATTTT
CATSAGLRNQPQHF
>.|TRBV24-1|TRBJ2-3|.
TGTGCCACCAGTGCCCGGGGGTCCCCCACAGATACGCAGTATTTT
CATSARGSPTDTQYF
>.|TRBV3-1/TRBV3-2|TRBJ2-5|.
TGTGCCAGCAGCCATAAAGCCCAAGAGACCCAGTACTTC
CASSHKAQETQYF
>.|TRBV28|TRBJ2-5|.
TGTGCCAGCAGTTTTACTAGTTTGGAGACCCAGTACTTC
CASSFTSLETQYF
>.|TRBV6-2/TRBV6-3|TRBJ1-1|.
TGTGCCAGCAGTTACGGAGTGACTGAAGCTTTCTTT
CASSYGVTEAFF
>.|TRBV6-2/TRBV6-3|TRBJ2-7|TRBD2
TGTGCCAGCAGTTCGGCGGGAGGCTCCTACGAGCAGTACTTC
CASSSAGGSYEQYF
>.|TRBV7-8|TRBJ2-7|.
TGTGCCAGCAGCTTCGGACAGCTCTCCTACGAGCAGTACTTC
CASSFGQLSYEQYF
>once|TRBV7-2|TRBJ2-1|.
TGTGCCAGCAGCTTAGCGCCCGGGAGTCCCTACAATGAGCAGTTCTTC
CASSLAPGSPYNEQFF
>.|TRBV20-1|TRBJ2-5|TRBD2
TGCAGTGCTAGTAGGGAGGGGCAAGAGACCCAGTACTTC
CSASREGQETQYF
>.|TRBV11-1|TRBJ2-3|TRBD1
TGTGCCAGCAGCTTCGGGTACAGGGGGCTAGATACGCAGTATTTT
CASSFGYRGLDTQYF
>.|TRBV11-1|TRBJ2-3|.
TGTGCCAGCAGCTTAGCCGAAAGGAGAGATACGCAGTATTTT
CASSLAERRDTQYF
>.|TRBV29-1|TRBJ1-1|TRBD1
TGCAGCGTAGGACAGGGTCAGAGCACTGAGGCTTTCTTT
CSVGQGQSTEAFF
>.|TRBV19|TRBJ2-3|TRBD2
TGTGCCAGTAGTGGGGCGGGAGGACCTACTAGCACAGATACGCAGTATTTT
CASSGAGGPTSTDTQYF
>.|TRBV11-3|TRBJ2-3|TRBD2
TGTGCCAGCAGCTTTAGCGGGATCGCAGATACGCAGTATTTT
CASSFSGIADTQYF
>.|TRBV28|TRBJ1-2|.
TGTGCCAGCAGTTACAGTTCCTATGGCTACACCTTC
CASSYSSYGYTF
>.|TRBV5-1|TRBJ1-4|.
TGCGCCAGCAGCTTGGAGGCAGGGGAAGATGAAAAACTGTTTTTT
CASSLEAGEDEKLFF
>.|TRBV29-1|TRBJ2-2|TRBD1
TGCAGCGTTGAGTCCGACAGGGGGAACACCGGGGAGCTGTTTTTT
CSVESDRGNTGELFF
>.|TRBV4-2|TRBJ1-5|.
TGTGCCAGCAGCCAAGAGAGGACAGATAGCAATCAGCCCCAGCATTTT
CASSQERTDSNQPQHF
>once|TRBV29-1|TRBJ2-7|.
TGCAGCATCACACTAGGCGCCTCCTTACCCGAGCAGTACTTC
CSITLGASLPEQYF
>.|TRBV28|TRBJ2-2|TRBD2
TGTGCCAGCACAAGACTAGCGGGATCTCCCGGGGAGCTGTTTTTT
CASTRLAGSPGELFF
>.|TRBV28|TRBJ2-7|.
TGTGCCAGCAGGATCACTGCGGGCTACGAGCAGTACTTC
CASRITAGYEQYF